Described below is a single T cell receptor beta chain sequence and its context. The CDR3 end lies 3 residues beyond the end of the read and is filled in from the germline J gene. Profiled with immunoSEQ multiplex PCR; TCRdb holds only in-frame clones, not every one. The sample shows 36,000 or so clones, and 1.5% to 2% sits with its ten largest clones. The sample is drawn from a study of T cells in women clearing cervical HPV infection. Germline V gene data show CDR1 as SGHVS and CDR2 as FQNEAQ. This CDR3 contains 15 residues. Trimming removed 4 bases at V and 7 bases at J, with 19 bases between. The sequenced sample was blood buffy coat. The receptor was isolated from a woman between 18 and 69 years old with a cervical HPV16 infection that either progressed to CIN3+ or cleared (not recorded which). This chain uses TRBV7-8 with TRBJ2-5; TRBD2 is a possible D gene (6 bases). CDR3 region: CASSSAGGLMGTQYF. The CDR3 DNA, read in part, is TGTGCCAGCAGCTCCGCCGGAGGGCTAATGGGGACC.